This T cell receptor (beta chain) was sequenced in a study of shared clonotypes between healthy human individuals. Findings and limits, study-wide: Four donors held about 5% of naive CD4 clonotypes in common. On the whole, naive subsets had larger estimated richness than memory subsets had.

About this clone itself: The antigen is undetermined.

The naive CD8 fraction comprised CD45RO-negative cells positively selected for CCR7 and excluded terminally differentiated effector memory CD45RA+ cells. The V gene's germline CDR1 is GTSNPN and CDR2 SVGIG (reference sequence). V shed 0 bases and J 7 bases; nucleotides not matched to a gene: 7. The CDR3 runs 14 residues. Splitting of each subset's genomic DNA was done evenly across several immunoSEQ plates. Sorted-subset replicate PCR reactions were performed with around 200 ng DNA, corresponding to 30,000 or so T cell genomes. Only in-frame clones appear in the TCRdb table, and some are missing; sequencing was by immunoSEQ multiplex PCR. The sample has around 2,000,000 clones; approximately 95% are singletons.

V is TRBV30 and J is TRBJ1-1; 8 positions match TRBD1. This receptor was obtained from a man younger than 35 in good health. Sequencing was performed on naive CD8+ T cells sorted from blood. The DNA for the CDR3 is TGTGCCTGGAGTGTAGGACAGGGCTTGATTGAAGCTTTCTTT. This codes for CAWSVGQGLIEAFF. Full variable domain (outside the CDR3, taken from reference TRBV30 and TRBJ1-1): SQTIHQWPATLVQPVGSPLSLECTVEGTSNPNLYWYRQAAGRGLQLLFYSVGIGQISSEVPQNLSASRPQDRQFILSSKKLLLSDSGFYLCAWSVGQGLIEAFFGQGTRLTVV.